Listed below are T cell receptor beta chains from one sample, sequenced in a study of cytomegalovirus exposure and HLA in healthy donors. TCRdb keeps only in-frame clones here, not all; method: immunoSEQ multiplex PCR. The table has some 120,000 clones, about 80% seen once; the top ten hold 1%. Sequences were obtained from PBMCs. The origin of the receptors is a man between 35 and 55 years old in good health and CMV-seronegative. CDR3s include the opening cysteine and the closing phenylalanine or tryptophan. The D gene is left open where the match is weak. Only some rows state a clone size, as once, few, many or a class for expanded clones.

J gene: TRBJ1-1; V gene: TRBV5-1; clone size: -; D gene: TRBD1; CDR3 DNA: TGCGCCAGCAGCAGAACAGGGGTGGGCACTGAAGCTTTCTTT; CDR3 protein: CASSRTGVGTEAFF
J gene: TRBJ1-1; V gene: TRBV19; clone size: -; D gene: -; CDR3 DNA: TGTGCCAGTAGTATTCATGACAGTCGGAACACTGAAGCTTTCTTT; CDR3 protein: CASSIHDSRNTEAFF
J gene: TRBJ2-5; V gene: TRBV28; clone size: -; D gene: TRBD1; CDR3 DNA: TGTGCCAGCAGTGGCACAGGGGGCTCGGTTGAGACCCAGTACTTC; CDR3 protein: CASSGTGGSVETQYF
J gene: TRBJ1-3; V gene: TRBV7-8; clone size: -; D gene: -; CDR3 DNA: TGTGCCAGCAGTGATACAGGAAACACCATATATTTT; CDR3 protein: CASSDTGNTIYF
J gene: TRBJ1-2; V gene: TRBV6-5; clone size: once; D gene: TRBD1; CDR3 DNA: TGTGCCAGCGGGTCAGGGGGCCTGGGAGAAGGCTACACCTTC; CDR3 protein: CASGSGGLGEGYTF
J gene: TRBJ1-5; V gene: TRBV7-6; clone size: -; D gene: -; CDR3 DNA: TGTGCCAGCAGCTTAGCACAGGGCAATCAGCCCCAGCATTTT; CDR3 protein: CASSLAQGNQPQHF
J gene: TRBJ2-7; V gene: TRBV2; clone size: few; D gene: TRBD2; CDR3 DNA: TGTGCCAGCGGACTAGCGGGAGGTGCCTACGAGCAGTACTTC; CDR3 protein: CASGLAGGAYEQYF
J gene: TRBJ1-1; V gene: TRBV2; clone size: few; D gene: -; CDR3 DNA: TGTGCCAGTCTCATCAGGGAAGGGACTGAAGCTTTCTTT; CDR3 protein: CASLIREGTEAFF
J gene: TRBJ2-7; V gene: TRBV7-8; clone size: -; D gene: -; CDR3 DNA: TGTGCCAGCAGCCCACGGGTCTCCTACACCTACGAGCAGTACTTC; CDR3 protein: CASSPRVSYTYEQYF
J gene: TRBJ2-7; V gene: TRBV27; clone size: -; D gene: TRBD2; CDR3 DNA: TGTGCCAGCGCCCCGGGACTAGCAGTCTACGAGCAGTACTTC; CDR3 protein: CASAPGLAVYEQYF
J gene: TRBJ1-2; V gene: TRBV7-9; clone size: few; D gene: -; CDR3 DNA: TGTGCCAGCAGCTTAGCCTCCGGGAGGGTGAAGGGGGATGGCTACACCTTC; CDR3 protein: CASSLASGRVKGDGYTF
J gene: TRBJ2-2; V gene: TRBV6-5; clone size: few; D gene: -; CDR3 DNA: TGTGCCAGCAGTTTAGGAGGGAACACCGGGGAGCTGTTTTTT; CDR3 protein: CASSLGGNTGELFF
J gene: TRBJ2-5; V gene: TRBV2; clone size: few; D gene: -; CDR3 DNA: TGTGCCAGCAAACTCTCTAGGTTGGAGACCCAGTACTTC; CDR3 protein: CASKLSRLETQYF
J gene: TRBJ2-1; V gene: TRBV7-7; clone size: few; D gene: TRBD2; CDR3 DNA: TGTGCCAGCAGCTTAGGGCTAGCGGAGTACAATGAGCAGTTCTTC; CDR3 protein: CASSLGLAEYNEQFF
J gene: TRBJ1-2; V gene: TRBV7-8; clone size: -; D gene: -; CDR3 DNA: TGTGCCAGCAGCCGAACCCAGGGGAAGGATGGCTACACCTTC; CDR3 protein: CASSRTQGKDGYTF
J gene: TRBJ2-3; V gene: TRBV10-3; clone size: -; D gene: TRBD2; CDR3 DNA: TGTGCCAGCCTCCCTAGCGGTAGCACAGATACGCAGTATTTT; CDR3 protein: CASLPSGSTDTQYF
J gene: TRBJ1-4; V gene: TRBV25-1; clone size: -; D gene: TRBD1; CDR3 DNA: TGTGCCAGCAGTCCAGGGACAGGGAAAAATGAAAAACTGTTTTTT; CDR3 protein: CASSPGTGKNEKLFF
J gene: TRBJ2-1; V gene: TRBV27; clone size: -; D gene: -; CDR3 DNA: TGTCAAACACGGTCTAGCGCCACCTACAATGAGCAGTTCTTC; CDR3 protein: CQTRSSATYNEQFF
J gene: TRBJ1-5; V gene: TRBV28; clone size: -; D gene: TRBD1; CDR3 DNA: TGTGCCAGCACGGGACAGGGTAGGAGCAATCAGCCCCAGCATTTT; CDR3 protein: CASTGQGRSNQPQHF
J gene: TRBJ1-5; V gene: TRBV2; clone size: -; D gene: TRBD1; CDR3 DNA: TGTGCCAGCAGACCGCAGGGGGGTCAGCCCCAGCATTTT; CDR3 protein: CASRPQGGQPQHF
J gene: TRBJ1-4; V gene: TRBV28; clone size: -; D gene: -; CDR3 DNA: TGTGCCAGCAGTCCCACCTCTCTGGGAGCAACTAATGAAAAACTGTTTTTT; CDR3 protein: CASSPTSLGATNEKLFF